These 31 T cell receptor beta chains originate from one sample sequenced in a study of T cell responses to AZD1222 COVID-19 vaccine. Only in-frame clones appear in the TCRdb table, and some are missing; sequencing was by immunoSEQ multiplex PCR. Among around 110,000 clones listed, approximately 83% were seen once. The sample here was peripheral blood, taken on day 0 of AZD1222 vaccination. These receptors were taken from an adult in good health.

V is TRBV27 and J is TRBJ1-2, with 8 bases matching TRBD1. This CDR3 spans 15 amino acids. Trimming cost V 9 bases and J 1 base; bases outside gene matches: 10. Germline CDR1 and CDR2: MNHEY and SMNVEV (reference sequence). The CDR3 protein is CARLHLDRVNYGYTF. DNA for the CDR3: TGTGCCAGATTACACCTGGACAGGGTTAACTATGGCTACACCTTC.

The chain combines TRBV28 with TRBJ1-5; D remains unclear. The CDR3 has 13 residues. Trimming pared 8 bases from V and 0 bases from J, leaving 8 bases between. Germline V gives CDR1 MDHEN, CDR2 SYDVKM. Here the CDR3 DNA reads TGTGCCAGCCGCCGAAATAGCAATCAGCCCCAGCATTTT. Protein product: CASRRNSNQPQHF. The whole variable domain, remainder taken from reference TRBV28 and TRBJ1-5, is DVKVTQSSRYLVKRTGEKVFLECVQDMDHENMFWYRQDPGLGLRLIYFSYDVKMKEKGDIPEGYSVSREKKERFSLILESASTNQTSMYLCASRRNSNQPQHFGDGTRLSIL.

As DNA, the CDR3 is TGTGCCAGCAGCAAGGGAATCTACGAGCAGTACTTC. Translated, it gives CASSKGIYEQYF. J is TRBJ2-7 and V is TRBV7-9; D call uncertain. Germline lookup yields CDR1 SEHNR and CDR2 FQNEAQ (reference sequence). The ends were cut back, 5 bases at V and 3 bases at J, with 8 bases in the middle. This CDR3 contains 12 residues.

The rearrangement uses TRBV2 and TRBJ2-1; no definite D call. CDR1 and CDR2 from the germline V gene are SNHLY and FYNNEI. The CDR3 totals 13 residues. Between the trimmed V and J ends, which lost 8 bases and 8 bases, there was a span of 16 bases. The CDR3 DNA reads as TGTGCCAGCTTCGGACCTTTTTCCGATGAGCAGTTCTTC. Amino acid sequence: CASFGPFSDEQFF.

The CDR3 DNA reads as TGTGCCTCAAAAGGAGGGGGTCTTCGGGAGGAAGCTTTCTTT. Protein: CASKGGGLREEAFF. V usage is TRBV6-5 and J usage is TRBJ1-1; a possible D gene is TRBD1 (6 bases). Trimming removed 11 bases from V and 8 bases from J, with 24 bases in between. The CDR3 totals 14 residues. Germline values: CDR1 MNHEY, CDR2 SVGAGI.

This clone showed up just a few times. The chain uses TRBV3-1 (or the pseudogene TRBV3-2) and TRBJ1-3, with 7 bases aligning to TRBD1. The CDR3 is 17 residues long. Per the germline V gene, CDR1 is LGHDT and CDR2 is YNNKEL (reference sequence). V dropped 5 bases and J dropped 0; count of bases not matched to a gene: 10. The CDR3 region is CASSSITGVTSGNTIYF. The CDR3 nucleotides are TGTGCCAGCAGCTCGATTACAGGGGTTACCTCTGGAAACACCATATATTTT.

The chain joins TRBV27 to TRBJ2-1; no reliable D call. Trimming pared 3 bases from V and 1 base from J, leaving 7 bases between. CDR3 length: 14 amino acids. CDR1 is MNHEY, CDR2 SMNVEV, per germline (reference sequence). The DNA of the CDR3 is TGTGCCAGCAGTTTCAATCCTTCCTACAATGAGCAGTTCTTC. Its translation: CASSFNPSYNEQFF.

The chain combines TRBV9 with TRBJ1-2; D ambiguous. The germline V and J ends were trimmed by 2 bases and 9 bases, with 14 bases remaining between them. The CDR3 length is 13 residues. Germline assignment: CDR1 SGDLS and CDR2 YYNGEE. CDR3 nucleotides: TGTGCCAGCAGCGTGGGAAGGTGCTCGTGCTACACCTTC. Protein sequence: CASSVGRCSCYTF.

V gene TRBV9 combines with J gene TRBJ2-7; D is perhaps TRBD2 (6 bases). The V gene lost 4 bases and the J gene lost 6 bases, with 14 bases spanning the gap. The germline gives CDR1 SGDLS, CDR2 YYNGEE. The CDR3 runs 13 residues. CDR3 DNA sequence: TGTGCCAGCAGCTCGGGTACGGGGGTCGAGCAGTACTTC. Translating it yields CASSSGTGVEQYF.

The gene calls are TRBV2 and TRBJ2-3; maybe TRBD1 (6 bases). The CDR3 loop spans 15 amino acids. Trimming removed 4 bases at V and 5 bases at J, with 16 bases between. Germline assignment: CDR1 SNHLY and CDR2 FYNNEI. CDR3 bases: TGTGCCAGCAGTGTCCTGGGGACAATTGGAGATACGCAGTATTTT. Amino acid sequence: CASSVLGTIGDTQYF.

This chain connects TRBV7-2 to TRBJ2-1, with 11 bases identical to TRBD2. The CDR3 runs 15 residues. V lost 5 bases to trimming and J lost 8 bases; unmatched junction nucleotides: 8. Germline V gene lookup returns CDR1 SGHTA and CDR2 FQGNSA. CDR3 loop: CASSLTSGSIYEQFF. The CDR3 DNA follows: TGTGCCAGCAGCCTTACTAGCGGGAGTATTTATGAGCAGTTCTTC. Full variable domain (missing parts from reference TRBV7-2 and TRBJ2-1): GAGVSQSPSNKVTEKGKDVELRCDPISGHTALYWYRQSLGQGLEFLIYFQGNSAPDKSGLPSDRFSAERTGGSVSTLTIQRTQQEDSAVYLCASSLTSGSIYEQFFGPGTRLTVL.

This chain links TRBV7-2 with TRBJ1-2; the D gene is possibly TRBD1 (5 bases). V was trimmed by 2 bases and J by 4 bases, leaving 11 bases between them. The germline gives CDR1 SGHTA, CDR2 FQGNSA. CDR3 size: 14 residues. This chain's CDR3 is CASSLMGLSYGYTF. CDR3 coding DNA: TGTGCCAGCAGCTTAATGGGACTTAGCTATGGCTACACCTTC.

The J gene is TRBJ1-2, the V gene TRBV12-3 or TRBV12-4, with D maybe TRBD1 (6 bases). Deletions cut 6 bases from V and 8 bases from J, with 16 bases between. The CDR3 spans 13 residues. CDR3 protein: CASRLRGAGGYTF. CDR3 in DNA: TGTGCCAGCAGGCTAAGGGGGGCTGGGGGCTACACCTTC.

CDR3 sequence: CASSSGPSISGNTIYF. CDR3 bases: TGCGCCAGCAGCTCGGGACCGTCTATCTCTGGAAACACCATATATTTT. The rearrangement joins TRBV5-1 to TRBJ1-3, with D possibly TRBD1 on 5 matching bases. V was clipped by 3 bases and J by 0 bases, with 13 bases between them. The CDR3 sequence is 16 residues long. Germline lookup yields CDR1 SGHRS and CDR2 YFSETQ.

V gene TRBV7-2 combines with J gene TRBJ1-5; D is unresolved. CDR1 is SGHTA and CDR2 is FQGNSA in the germline V gene. CDR3 size: 14 residues. With 4 bases removed from V and 0 bases from J, the gap between germline ends came to 7 bases. The CDR3: CASSSTNSNQPQHF. In DNA form, the CDR3 reads TGTGCCAGCAGCTCTACGAATAGCAATCAGCCCCAGCATTTT.

DNA for the CDR3: TGTGCCAGCAGCTGGGGGACAGGGGGCACTGAAGCTTTCTTT. It specifies CASSWGTGGTEAFF. The rearrangement links TRBV7-8 to TRBJ1-1, with 11 bases aligning to TRBD1. The germline V gene has CDR1 SGHVS and CDR2 FQNEAQ. Trimming took 4 bases from V and 4 from J; bases not matched to a gene: 2. The CDR3 spans 14 residues.

DNA for the CDR3: TGCGCCAGCAGCATCCAGGGGGCAGGAGCTGAAGCTTTCTTT. As protein: CASSIQGAGAEAFF. The V call is TRBV5-1, the J call TRBJ1-1; TRBD1 matches at 8 bases. V trimming: 4 bases; J trimming: 6 bases; junction bases outside the gene matches: 8. Germline-derived CDR1 and CDR2 are SGHRS and YFSETQ. There are 14 residues in the CDR3.

The chain couples TRBV7-8 to TRBJ1-6, with D maybe TRBD1 (6 bases). This CDR3 contains 14 residues. The V end was cut by 2 bases, the J end by 10 bases, with 12 bases between. CDR1 and CDR2 from the germline V gene are SGHVS and FQNEAQ. The CDR3 bases are TGTGCCAGCAGCTTAAATCAGGGGAGCTCACCCCTCCACTTT. This sequence encodes CASSLNQGSSPLHF.

This clone showed up just a few times. This chain connects TRBV28 to TRBJ2-5, with 9 bases matching TRBD1. Germline assignment: CDR1 MDHEN and CDR2 SYDVKM. The V segment lost 5 bases and the J segment 6 bases; nucleotides outside the gene matches: 7. The CDR3 is 14 residues long. The CDR3: CASSTLDRGKTQYF. In DNA form, the CDR3 reads TGTGCCAGCAGTACACTGGACAGGGGCAAGACCCAGTACTTC.

This clone appeared a single time. This chain links TRBV27 with TRBJ1-4, with a possible D match to TRBD1 (5 bases). This CDR3 spans 15 amino acids. Looked up from germline, CDR1 is MNHEY and CDR2 is SMNVEV (reference sequence). Trimming took off 0 bases at V and 7 bases at J, with 12 bases between the two ends. The CDR3 reads CASSLSSGSGEKLFF. The CDR3, as DNA: TGTGCCAGCAGTTTATCTTCAGGGTCGGGTGAAAAACTGTTTTTT.

This clone was observed a few times. The chain recombines TRBV19 with TRBJ1-6; D gene ambiguous. Trimming left V 2 bases short and J 10 bases short, with 24 bases between. Germline V lookup: CDR1 LNHDA, CDR2 SQIVND (reference sequence). CDR3 length equals 18 residues. CDR3 nucleotide sequence: TGTGCCAGTAGTATAATTCGTCGAGCGGGCCCGGACGGGTCACCCCTCCACTTT. Translation: CASSIIRRAGPDGSPLHF.

The J gene is TRBJ2-1, the V gene TRBV2, with D possibly matching TRBD1 (5 bases). Germline loops: CDR1 SNHLY, CDR2 FYNNEI. V lost 3 bases to trimming and J lost 6 bases, with 12 bases between them. The CDR3 is made up of 14 amino acids. This chain's CDR3 is CASSEWGRANEQFF. CDR3 nucleotide sequence: TGTGCCAGCAGTGAGTGGGGCAGGGCCAATGAGCAGTTCTTC.

The genes are TRBV19 and TRBJ2-1; D is possibly TRBD2 (6 bases). V lost 3 bases to trimming and J lost 6 bases, with 12 bases between them. The CDR3 covers 14 residues. Germline CDR1 is LNHDA and CDR2 is SQIVND (reference sequence). As DNA, the CDR3 is TGTGCCAGTAGTATCCCCGGGACTGCCAATGAGCAGTTCTTC. Protein product: CASSIPGTANEQFF.

The rearrangement uses TRBV7-3 and TRBJ1-2, with a possible D match to TRBD1 (6 bases). Trimming stripped 5 bases from V and 4 bases from J, with 17 bases between. The CDR3 is 15 residues long. CDR1 is SGHTA, CDR2 FQGTGA, per germline. Written as DNA, the CDR3 is TGTGCCAGCAGCCCTCAGGGAGGAGGGGGCTATGGCTACACCTTC. Translation: CASSPQGGGGYGYTF. Full variable domain (outside the CDR3, taken from reference TRBV7-3 and TRBJ1-2): GAGVSQTPSNKVTEKGKYVELRCDPISGHTALYWYRQSLGQGPEFLIYFQGTGAADDSGLPNDRFFAVRPEGSVSTLKIQRTERGDSAVYLCASSPQGGGGYGYTFGSGTRLTVV.

The CDR3 loop is CASSLALTGYQETQYF. The CDR3 bases are TGTGCCAGCAGCTTAGCCCTAACAGGGTATCAAGAGACCCAGTACTTC. This chain uses TRBV7-9 with TRBJ2-5; D might be TRBD1 (6 bases). Germline V gene sequence: CDR1 SEHNR, CDR2 FQNEAQ (reference sequence). V was pared by 0 bases and J by 2 bases, with 13 bases between. The CDR3 extends over 16 amino acids.

The table lists this clone with a count of one. The rearrangement joins TRBV28 to TRBJ1-1; D might be TRBD1 (6 bases). Germline values: CDR1 MDHEN, CDR2 SYDVKM. The CDR3 sequence is 16 residues long. V was clipped by 5 bases and J by 10 bases, with 26 bases between them. DNA of the CDR3: TGTGCCAGCAGTCTACCCCTCCTCCAGGGGCGGGCGGGAGCTTTCTTT. This sequence encodes CASSLPLLQGRAGAFF.

The chain joins TRBV5-8 to TRBJ2-3, with D tentatively TRBD2 (5 bases). The CDR3 length is 18 residues. The V gene lost 2 bases and the J gene lost 0 bases, with 19 bases spanning the gap. The germline CDR1 and CDR2 sequences are SGHTS and YDEGEE. The chain's CDR3 is CASSLGLAVSTSTDTQYF. CDR3 nucleotide sequence: TGTGCCAGCAGCTTAGGTCTAGCCGTCAGTACTAGCACAGATACGCAGTATTTT.

In this sample, this clone turned up once. CDR3 DNA sequence: TGTGCCAGCAGTCGACAAATCCCTGAAGCTTTCTTT. Translation gives CASSRQIPEAFF. The chain joins TRBV6-5 to TRBJ1-1; no firm D call. Trimming cost V 5 bases and J 6 bases, with 10 bases left between them. The CDR3 has 12 amino acids. The germline V gene encodes CDR1 MNHEY and CDR2 SVGAGI.

The rearrangement uses TRBV18 and TRBJ2-5; 7 bases align to TRBD2. Germline lookup yields CDR1 KGHSH and CDR2 LQKENI. V gave up 2 bases and J gave up 3 bases; unmatched junction bases: 12. The CDR3 sequence is 17 residues long. The DNA for the CDR3 is TGTGCCAGCTCACCAAGTGGTAGCGGGTTAGAGGAAGAGACCCAGTACTTC. Its translation is CASSPSGSGLEEETQYF.

CDR3: CASGETSSYNSPLHF. In DNA, the CDR3 is TGCGCCAGCGGTGAGACCAGCTCCTATAATTCACCCCTCCACTTT. The chain recombines TRBV5-1 with TRBJ1-6; no reliable D call. The V gene's germline CDR1 is SGHRS and CDR2 YFSETQ. CDR3 length equals 15 residues. V lost 7 bases and J 0 bases, leaving 11 bases between the germline ends.

The chain uses TRBV7-2 and TRBJ1-2; TRBD1 might be the D (5 bases). Trimming pared 3 bases from V and 4 bases from J, leaving 9 bases between. The CDR3 is 13 amino acids. In germline, CDR1 is SGHTA, CDR2 FQGNSA. CDR3 nucleotides: TGTGCCAGCAGCTTCGACAGCGTCTATGGCTACACCTTC. It specifies CASSFDSVYGYTF.